This is a list of T cell receptor beta chains from one sample in a study of early T cells in non-severe SARS-CoV-2 infection. TCRdb reprocessed the 5' RACE reads with MiXCR, giving one entry per CDR3 protein. The sample lists more than 95,000 distinct CDR3 sequences; under 15% were seen once. What was sequenced was whole blood. These receptors were taken from an adult who was a healthcare worker with PCR-confirmed SARS-CoV-2 infection or an uninfected control (not recorded which). The CDR3 runs from the conserved cysteine through the conserved F or W. The order of the fields is J gene, clone size, D gene, V gene, CDR3 protein, CDR3 DNA. A D gene is named only where the DNA matches it firmly. Only some rows state a clone size, as once, few, many or a class for expanded clones.

TRBJ1-1 | many | . | TRBV30 | CAWSRGVKATEAFF | TGTGCCTGGAGCCGGGGGGTAAAGGCCACTGAAGCTTTCTTT
TRBJ2-1 | few | TRBD1 | TRBV2 | CASATTGTVSNEQFF | TGTGCCAGCGCGACAACCGGGACAGTATCCAATGAGCAGTTCTTC
TRBJ1-2 | . | . | TRBV12-3/TRBV12-4 | CASSLPGNRGGYTF | TGTGCCAGCAGTTTACCTGGGAATAGAGGGGGCTACACCTTC
TRBJ1-5 | . | . | TRBV6-2/TRBV6-3 | CASRGRTQPQHF | TGTGCCAGCAGAGGGAGGACTCAGCCCCAGCATTTT
TRBJ2-3 | few | TRBD2 | TRBV12-3/TRBV12-4 | CASSPPRGGPSVNTQYF | TGTGCCAGCAGTCCACCTCGGGGGGGCCCCTCGGTGAATACGCAGTATTTT
TRBJ2-5 | few | TRBD2 | TRBV7-9 | CASSAGAGGPETQYF | TGTGCCAGCAGCGCTGGAGCGGGGGGGCCAGAGACCCAGTACTTC
TRBJ1-5 | few | . | TRBV7-8 | CASSLEIQPQHF | TGTGCCAGCAGCTTAGAGATCCAGCCCCAGCATTTT
TRBJ2-2 | few | . | TRBV6-1 | CASNPSRGFGELFF | TGTGCCAGCAACCCATCTAGAGGGTTCGGGGAGCTGTTTTTT
TRBJ2-3 | few | . | TRBV5-4 | CASSLGQGQRSTDTQYF | TGTGCCAGCAGCTTGGGGCAGGGACAACGTTCCACAGATACGCAGTATTTT
TRBJ1-5 | few | . | TRBV5-4 | CASSLGPSNQPQHF | TGTGCCAGCAGCTTGGGTCCTAGCAATCAGCCCCAGCATTTT
TRBJ2-3 | few | TRBD2 | TRBV2 | CASSALAGAPDTQYF | TGTGCCAGCAGCGCCCTAGCGGGGGCCCCAGATACGCAGTATTTT
TRBJ2-2 | few | . | TRBV29-1 | CSVGTRVNTGELFF | TGCAGCGTTGGGACCAGGGTGAACACCGGGGAGCTGTTTTTT
TRBJ2-2 | . | TRBD2 | TRBV7-8 | CASSLTSGGAVGELFF | TGTGCCAGCAGCTTGACTAGCGGGGGGGCCGTCGGGGAGCTGTTTTTT
TRBJ2-3 | . | . | TRBV9 | CASSVSGQTDTQYF | TGTGCCAGCAGCGTAAGCGGCCAGACAGATACGCAGTATTTT
TRBJ1-1 | few | TRBD1 | TRBV7-2 | CASSQDRAGTFF | TGTGCCAGCAGCCAAGACAGGGCCGGGACTTTCTTT
TRBJ1-1 | few | TRBD1 | TRBV6-4 | CASSAQGGPTTEAFF | TGTGCCAGCAGTGCGCAGGGGGGCCCAACCACTGAAGCTTTCTTT
TRBJ2-5 | many | . | TRBV20-1 | CSARMVVQETQYF | TGCAGTGCTAGAATGGTGGTCCAAGAGACCCAGTACTTC
TRBJ1-6 | . | TRBD1 | TRBV3-1 | CASSQEGTGTSPLHF | TGTGCCAGCAGCCAAGAAGGGACAGGGACTTCACCCCTCCACTTT
TRBJ2-3 | . | TRBD2 | TRBV12-3/TRBV12-4 | CASSLDGGGTDTRYF | TGTGCCAGCAGTTTAGACGGGGGGGGCACAGATACGCGGTATTTT
TRBJ2-3 | few | . | TRBV6-2/TRBV6-3 | CASRGPGLDTQYF | TGTGCCAGCAGAGGGCCGGGGCTTGATACGCAGTATTTT
TRBJ2-3 | few | . | TRBV7-6 | CASSSSGHFSTDTQYF | TGTGCCAGCAGCTCGTCGGGACATTTTAGCACAGATACGCAGTATTTT
TRBJ2-3 | few | . | TRBV29-1 | CSVGPDSTDTQYF | TGCAGCGTTGGCCCAGACAGCACAGATACGCAGTATTTT
TRBJ2-2 | few | . | TRBV12-3/TRBV12-4 | CASSLWQGNTGELFF | TGTGCCAGCAGTTTGTGGCAGGGAAACACCGGGGAGCTGTTTTTT
TRBJ1-2 | . | . | TRBV20-1 | CSASESANYGYTF | TGCAGTGCTAGTGAGTCTGCTAACTATGGCTACACCTTC
TRBJ1-2 | few | TRBD1 | TRBV6-7 | CASSPGQEIVYTF | TGTGCCAGCAGTCCCGGACAGGAAATAGTCTACACCTTC
TRBJ1-2 | . | . | TRBV7-8 | CASSFDLRPRIVGYTF | TGTGCCAGCAGCTTCGACCTTAGACCCCGGATAGTTGGCTACACCTTC
TRBJ1-1 | . | TRBD1 | TRBV13 | CASSLDRGPEAFF | TGTGCCAGCAGCTTAGACAGGGGTCCTGAAGCTTTCTTT
TRBJ1-2 | . | TRBD1 | TRBV24-1 | CATSDPDRVHGYTF | TGTGCCACCAGTGACCCGGACAGGGTACATGGCTACACCTTC
TRBJ2-3 | . | . | TRBV20-1 | CSASGRAGGSDTQYF | TGCAGTGCCAGCGGTCGGGCAGGGGGGTCAGATACGCAGTATTTT
TRBJ2-1 | few | . | TRBV20-1 | CSAEVSYNEQFF | TGCAGTGCGGAGGTATCCTACAATGAGCAGTTCTTC
TRBJ1-3 | few | . | TRBV6-1 | CASAGALTRSGNTIYF | TGTGCCAGCGCTGGGGCCCTCACCCGCTCTGGAAACACCATATATTTT
TRBJ1-5 | . | TRBD1 | TRBV12-3/TRBV12-4 | CASSDRNRGPQPQHF | TGTGCCAGCAGTGACCGGAACAGGGGACCTCAGCCCCAGCATTTT
TRBJ1-2 | few | . | TRBV25-1 | CASTDGGWRGYTF | TGTGCCAGCACCGACGGAGGATGGCGCGGCTACACCTTC
TRBJ2-7 | . | . | TRBV21-1 | CASSRRAGTGNEQYF | TGTGCCAGCAGCAGACGAGCAGGGACAGGGAACGAGCAGTACTTC
TRBJ2-3 | few | . | TRBV9 | CASSVAGRITDTQYF | TGTGCCAGCAGCGTCGCGGGGCGGATCACAGATACGCAGTATTTT
TRBJ2-7 | few | . | TRBV18 | CASSPGQLGYEQYF | TGTGCCAGCTCACCCGGGCAACTAGGCTACGAGCAGTACTTC
TRBJ1-6 | . | . | TRBV30 | CAWGINSPLHF | TGTGCCTGGGGAATAAATTCACCCCTCCACTTT
TRBJ2-2 | few | TRBD2 | TRBV6-6 | CASSYSALAGGWTGELFF | TGTGCCAGCAGTTACTCCGCCCTAGCGGGGGGATGGACCGGGGAGCTGTTTTTT
TRBJ2-7 | few | . | TRBV3-1 | CASSQEGARARIYEQYF | TGTGCCAGCAGCCAAGAGGGAGCAAGGGCCCGAATCTACGAGCAGTACTTC
TRBJ1-1 | few | . | TRBV18 | CASSPARVNTEAFF | TGTGCCAGCTCACCAGCACGGGTGAACACTGAAGCTTTCTTT
TRBJ1-2 | . | . | TRBV10-3 | CAISESRENYGYTF | TGTGCCATCAGTGAGTCAAGGGAAAACTATGGCTACACCTTC
TRBJ2-3 | . | . | TRBV4-2 | CASSQDWSSAKFQADTQYF | TGTGCCAGCAGCCAAGACTGGAGCTCTGCCAAGTTTCAGGCAGATACGCAGTATTTT
TRBJ2-3 | few | TRBD1 | TRBV18 | CASSPNRDRVDGTQYF | TGTGCCAGCTCACCGAACCGGGACAGGGTCGATGGTACGCAGTATTTT
TRBJ2-1 | . | . | TRBV7-9 | CASSSHFYNEQFF | TGTGCCAGCAGCTCTCACTTCTACAATGAGCAGTTCTTC
TRBJ2-5 | . | TRBD2 | TRBV27 | CASSFGSGPQETQYF | TGTGCCAGCAGTTTCGGTAGCGGGCCCCAAGAGACCCAGTACTTC
TRBJ1-3 | few | . | TRBV2 | CASSGPPSGNTIYF | TGTGCCAGCTCGGGTCCCCCCTCTGGAAACACCATATATTTT
TRBJ1-2 | many | TRBD1 | TRBV7-2 | CASSWDREDSGYTF | TGTGCCAGCAGCTGGGACAGGGAAGACAGTGGCTACACCTTC
TRBJ2-3 | few | . | TRBV5-1 | CASSPRTDQSQQYF | TGCGCCAGCAGCCCGCGGACAGACCAATCACAGCAGTATTTT
TRBJ2-7 | . | . | TRBV6-2/TRBV6-3 | CASSLTPYEQYF | TGTGCCAGCAGTCTTACCCCCTACGAGCAGTACTTC
TRBJ1-4 | . | TRBD1 | TRBV7-9 | CASSSYDRGTEKLFF | TGTGCCAGCAGCTCATATGACAGGGGCACTGAAAAACTGTTTTTT
TRBJ2-2 | many | . | TRBV6-8 | CASRPSANTGELFF | TGTGCCAGCAGACCATCCGCGAACACCGGGGAGCTGTTTTTT
TRBJ1-2 | . | TRBD1 | TRBV10-3 | CASSDRGIYGYTF | TGTGCCAGCTCGGACAGGGGGATCTATGGCTACACCTTC
TRBJ2-7 | . | TRBD1 | TRBV7-3 | CASSLTWTGVDLWTYEQYF | TGTGCCAGCAGCTTAACGTGGACAGGTGTTGACCTTTGGACCTACGAGCAGTACTTC
TRBJ2-2 | few | . | TRBV20-1 | CSARDGVSNTGELFF | TGCAGTGCTAGAGATGGAGTTTCGAACACCGGGGAGCTGTTTTTT
TRBJ1-1 | few | . | TRBV30 | CALAQGPGTEAFF | TGTGCCTTGGCCCAGGGGCCGGGCACTGAAGCTTTCTTT
TRBJ2-5 | many | . | TRBV3-1 | CASSQEGRTQETQYF | TGTGCCAGCAGCCAAGAAGGCCGGACCCAAGAGACCCAGTACTTC
TRBJ2-3 | many | . | TRBV5-1 | CASSFGQSTDTQYF | TGCGCCAGCAGTTTCGGACAGAGCACAGATACGCAGTATTTT